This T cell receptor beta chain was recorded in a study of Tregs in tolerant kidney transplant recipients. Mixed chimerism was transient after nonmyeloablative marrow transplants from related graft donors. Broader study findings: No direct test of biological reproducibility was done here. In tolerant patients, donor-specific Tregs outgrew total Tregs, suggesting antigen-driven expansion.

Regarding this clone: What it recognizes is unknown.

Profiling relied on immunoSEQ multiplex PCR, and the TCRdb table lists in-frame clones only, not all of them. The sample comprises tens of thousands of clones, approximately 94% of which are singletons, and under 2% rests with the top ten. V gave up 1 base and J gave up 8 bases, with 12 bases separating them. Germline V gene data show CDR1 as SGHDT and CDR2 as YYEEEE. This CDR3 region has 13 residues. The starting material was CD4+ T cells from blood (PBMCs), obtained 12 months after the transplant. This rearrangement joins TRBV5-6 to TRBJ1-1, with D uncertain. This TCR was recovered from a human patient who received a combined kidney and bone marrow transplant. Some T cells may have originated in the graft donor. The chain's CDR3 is CASSLTWADEAFF. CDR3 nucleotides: TGTGCCAGCAGCTTGACTTGGGCAGACGAAGCTTTCTTT.